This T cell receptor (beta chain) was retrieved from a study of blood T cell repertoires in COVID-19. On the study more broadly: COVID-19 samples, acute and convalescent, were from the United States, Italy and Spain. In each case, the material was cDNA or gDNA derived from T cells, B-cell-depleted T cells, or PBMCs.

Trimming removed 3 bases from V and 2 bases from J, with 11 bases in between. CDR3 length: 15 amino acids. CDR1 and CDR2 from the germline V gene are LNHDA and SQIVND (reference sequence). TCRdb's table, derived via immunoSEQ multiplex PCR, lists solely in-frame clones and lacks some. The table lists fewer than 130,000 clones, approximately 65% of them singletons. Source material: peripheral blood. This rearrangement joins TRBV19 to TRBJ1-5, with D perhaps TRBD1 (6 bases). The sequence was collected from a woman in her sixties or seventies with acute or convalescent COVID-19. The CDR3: CASSIAGAGNQPQHF. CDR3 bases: TGTGCCAGTAGTATTGCAGGGGCCGGCAATCAGCCCCAGCATTTT.